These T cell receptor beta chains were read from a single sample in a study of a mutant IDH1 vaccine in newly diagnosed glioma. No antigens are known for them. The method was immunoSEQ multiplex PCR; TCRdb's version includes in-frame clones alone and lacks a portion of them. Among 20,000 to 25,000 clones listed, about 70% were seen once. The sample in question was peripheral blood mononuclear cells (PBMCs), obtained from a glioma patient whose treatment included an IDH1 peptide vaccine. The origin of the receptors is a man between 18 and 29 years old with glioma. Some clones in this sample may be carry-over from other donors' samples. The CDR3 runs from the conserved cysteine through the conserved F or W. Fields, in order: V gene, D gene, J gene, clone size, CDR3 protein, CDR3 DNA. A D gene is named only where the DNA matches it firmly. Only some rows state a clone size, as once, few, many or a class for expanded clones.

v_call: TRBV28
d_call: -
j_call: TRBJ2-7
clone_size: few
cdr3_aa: CASSSGGWGQYF
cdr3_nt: TGTGCCAGCAGTTCCGGGGGCTGGGGGCAGTACTTC

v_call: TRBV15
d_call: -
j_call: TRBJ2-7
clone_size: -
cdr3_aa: CATRLSGSYEQYF
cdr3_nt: TGTGCCACCAGACTTAGCGGTTCCTACGAGCAGTACTTC

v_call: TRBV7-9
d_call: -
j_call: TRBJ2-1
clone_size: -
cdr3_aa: CASSRDPQNEQFF
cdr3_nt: TGTGCCAGCAGCAGGGACCCCCAAAATGAGCAGTTCTTC

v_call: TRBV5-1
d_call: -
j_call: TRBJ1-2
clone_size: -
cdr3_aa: CASSPVVSNYGYTF
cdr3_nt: TGCGCCAGCAGTCCGGTGGTATCTAACTATGGCTACACCTTC

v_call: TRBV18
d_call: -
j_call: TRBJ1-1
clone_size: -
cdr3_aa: CASSPSLGTMNTEAFF
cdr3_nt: TGTGCCAGCTCACCATCATTAGGGACAATGAACACTGAAGCTTTCTTT

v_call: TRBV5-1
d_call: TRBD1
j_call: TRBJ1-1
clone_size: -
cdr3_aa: CASSRLGQEESFF
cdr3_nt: TGCGCCAGCAGCAGATTGGGACAGGAAGAGTCTTTCTTT

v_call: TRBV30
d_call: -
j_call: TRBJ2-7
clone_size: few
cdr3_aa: CAWNPDRVSSYEQYF
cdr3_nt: TGTGCCTGGAACCCGGACAGAGTCAGCTCCTACGAGCAGTACTTC

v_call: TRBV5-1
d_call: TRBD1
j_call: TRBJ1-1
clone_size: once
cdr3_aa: CASSPHTGEGEAFF
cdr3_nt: TGCGCCAGCAGCCCTCATACAGGGGAGGGTGAAGCTTTCTTT

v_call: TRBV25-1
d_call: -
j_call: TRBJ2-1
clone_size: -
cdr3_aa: CASSELASKYNEQFF
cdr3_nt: TGTGCCAGCAGTGAACTAGCCTCGAAATACAATGAGCAGTTCTTC

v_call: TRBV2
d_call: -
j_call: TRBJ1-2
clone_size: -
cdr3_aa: CASRDRGDYGYTF
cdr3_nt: TGTGCCAGCAGGGACCGGGGAGACTATGGCTACACCTTC

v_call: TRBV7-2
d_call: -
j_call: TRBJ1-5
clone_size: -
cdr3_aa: CASSNGGVWQPQHF
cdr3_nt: TGTGCCAGCAGCAACGGTGGGGTATGGCAGCCCCAGCATTTT

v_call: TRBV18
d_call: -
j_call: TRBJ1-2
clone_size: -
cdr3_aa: CASSPTRQDNYGYTF
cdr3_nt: TGTGCCAGCTCACCCACGAGACAGGACAACTATGGCTACACCTTC

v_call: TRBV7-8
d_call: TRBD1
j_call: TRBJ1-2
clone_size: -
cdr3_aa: CASSVRGRQGAGGYTF
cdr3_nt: TGTGCCAGCAGCGTTAGGGGGCGACAGGGGGCGGGAGGCTACACCTTC

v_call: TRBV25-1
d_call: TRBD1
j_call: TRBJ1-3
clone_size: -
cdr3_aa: CASTLTGNSGNTIYF
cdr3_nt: TGTGCCAGCACCCTGACAGGGAACTCTGGAAACACCATATATTTT

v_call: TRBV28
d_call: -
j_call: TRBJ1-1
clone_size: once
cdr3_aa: CASSLQGTNTEAFF
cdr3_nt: TGTGCCAGCAGTTTACAGGGGACGAACACTGAAGCTTTCTTT

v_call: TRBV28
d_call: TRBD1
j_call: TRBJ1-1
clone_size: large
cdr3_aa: CASSLDRAVAMDTEAFF
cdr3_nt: TGTGCCAGCAGTCTGGACAGGGCGGTTGCGATGGACACTGAAGCTTTCTTT

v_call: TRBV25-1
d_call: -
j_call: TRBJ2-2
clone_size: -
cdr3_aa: CASSVGGAAGTGELFF
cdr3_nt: TGTGCCAGCAGTGTTGGGGGGGCGGCGGGTACCGGGGAGCTGTTTTTT

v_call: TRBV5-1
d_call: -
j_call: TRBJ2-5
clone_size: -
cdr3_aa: CASSFPGETQYF
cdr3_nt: TGCGCCAGCAGCTTCCCCGGGGAGACCCAGTACTTC

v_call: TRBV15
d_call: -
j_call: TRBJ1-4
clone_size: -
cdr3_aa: CATSRDRAQNEKLFF
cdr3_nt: TGTGCCACCAGCAGAGATAGGGCGCAGAATGAAAAACTGTTTTTT

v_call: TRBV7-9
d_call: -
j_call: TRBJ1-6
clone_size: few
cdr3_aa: CASSFSGSPLHF
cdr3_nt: TGTGCCAGCAGCTTTTCTGGTTCACCCCTCCACTTT

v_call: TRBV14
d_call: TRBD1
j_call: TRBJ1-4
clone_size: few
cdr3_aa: CASSQGDSGNEKLFF
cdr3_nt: TGTGCCAGCAGCCAAGGGGACAGCGGAAATGAAAAACTGTTTTTT

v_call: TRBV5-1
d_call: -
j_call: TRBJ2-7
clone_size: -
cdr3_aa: CASSLTGGYEQYF
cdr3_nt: TGCGCCAGCAGCCTAACAGGAGGCTACGAGCAGTACTTC

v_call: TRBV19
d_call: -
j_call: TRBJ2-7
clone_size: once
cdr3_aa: CASSQGFYEQYF
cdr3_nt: TGTGCCAGTAGTCAGGGATTCTACGAGCAGTACTTC

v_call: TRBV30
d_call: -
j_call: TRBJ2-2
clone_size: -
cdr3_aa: CAWMEYGELFF
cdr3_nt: TGTGCCTGGATGGAGTACGGGGAGCTGTTTTTT